The clone carrying this TCR beta chain appeared once. What it binds is not known. The data derive from a study of OX40 agonist ivuxolimab in advanced cancers. On the study more broadly: An agonistic human IgG2 monoclonal antibody against OX40 (CD134) was given.

Some clones are missing from TCRdb's copy, which holds only in-frame ones; the method was immunoSEQ multiplex PCR. The sample includes almost 80,000 clones, about 80% of them seen just once. Study-wide results and limits: Relatively little clonal expansion, among the lowest observed, appeared in partial responders at 0.1-3.0 mg/kg. Normalized T-cell clonal expansion was also low in a subset of nonresponders.

The CDR3 has 14 amino acids. The V and J ends lost 6 bases and 1 base respectively, with 12 bases between them. Per germline, CDR1 MRHNA and CDR2 SNTAGT. Source: CD4+ or CD8+ T cells sorted from blood, taken in a trial of the OX40 agonist ivuxolimab. J is TRBJ1-1 and V is TRBV6-4, with a possible D match to TRBD1 (6 bases). This clonotype originated in an adult with an advanced solid tumor such as melanoma, head and neck, liver or kidney cancer. The CDR3 DNA reads as TGTGCCAGCAGGGTAGACAGGCGGAACACTGAAGCTTTCTTT. This translates into CASRVDRRNTEAFF.